The 5 T cell receptor beta chains given below trace back to one sample, sequenced in a study of blood T cell repertoires in COVID-19. Sequencing was performed with immunoSEQ multiplex PCR; in TCRdb, only in-frame clones are kept and a portion is missing. Of over 200,000 clones detected, roughly 87% appear once; the ten largest clones hold roughly 2%. Sequenced input: peripheral blood. Source of these receptors: a man aged 40-55 years with active or convalescent COVID-19.

This chain joins TRBV5-3 and TRBJ1-2; D is ambiguous. TRBV5-3 is an ORF, and what it does is uncertain. The CDR3 sequence is 16 residues long. V dropped 0 bases and J dropped 2 bases, with 14 bases sitting between them. CDR3 in DNA: TGTGCCAGAAGCTTGGCCGCACAGCCTGCCAACTATGGCTACACCTTC. Its translation: CARSLAAQPANYGYTF.

The rearrangement joins TRBV9 to TRBJ2-1; 8 positions match TRBD2. Per the germline V gene, CDR1 is SGDLS and CDR2 is YYNGEE. This CDR3 has 16 residues. The junction had 13 bases not matched to a gene; V was cut back by 3 bases and J by 8 bases. CDR3 protein: CASSAQLAASSHEQFF. CDR3 bases: TGTGCCAGCAGCGCCCAACTAGCGGCTTCTAGTCATGAGCAGTTCTTC.

This clone was seen only a few times. The chain combines TRBV5-4 with TRBJ2-3; the match to TRBD2 covers 8 bases. CDR3 length: 15 residues. The germline CDR1 and CDR2 sequences are SGHNT and YYREEE (reference sequence). Trimming removed 4 bases from V and 0 bases from J; junction bases left unmatched: 4. The CDR3 here is CASSRGGPSTDTQYF. In nucleotides, the CDR3 is TGTGCCAGCAGCCGCGGGGGGCCTAGCACAGATACGCAGTATTTT.

V and J are TRBV28 and TRBJ1-1; D ambiguous. There are 12 residues in the CDR3. The germline V and J ends were trimmed by 1 base and 11 bases, with 11 bases remaining between them. CDR1 and CDR2 from the germline V gene are MDHEN and SYDVKM. The DNA for the CDR3 is TGTGCCAGCAGTTTATTGTTTTCAGTGGCTTTCTTT. It yields the protein CASSLLFSVAFF.

The chain joins TRBV2 to TRBJ1-4; 11 bases agree with TRBD1. CDR1 is SNHLY and CDR2 is FYNNEI in the germline V gene. The CDR3 has 18 residues. Losses at the gene ends were 3 bases for V and 2 bases for J; bases not matched to a gene: 8. CDR3 residues: CASSDRTGGLETNEKLFF. The CDR3, as DNA: TGTGCCAGCAGTGACCGGACAGGGGGCCTGGAGACTAATGAAAAACTGTTTTTT. The variable domain in full, completed from reference TRBV2 and TRBJ1-4, reads EPEVTQTPSHQVTQMGQEVILRCVPISNHLYFYWYRQILGQKVEFLVSFYNNEISEKSEIFDDQFSVERPDGSNFTLKIRSTKLEDSAMYFCASSDRTGGLETNEKLFFGSGTQLSVL.